Presented here are 10 T cell receptor beta chains from one specimen sequenced in a study of cytomegalovirus exposure and HLA in healthy donors. Data came from immunoSEQ multiplex PCR; TCRdb stores just in-frame clones and leaves some out. This table holds about 240,000 clones, about 90% found once. The specimen was PBMCs. These receptor sequences come from a woman younger than 45 in good health and CMV-seropositive.

The rearrangement links TRBV5-1 to TRBJ2-2, with 8 bases identical to TRBD1. V was pared by 4 bases and J by 6 bases, with 11 bases of the junction left unmatched. This CDR3 is 16 amino acids long. Germline assignment: CDR1 SGHRS and CDR2 YFSETQ. The CDR3 bases are TGCGCCAGCAGCCCCGATCCAGGGGGCTTATCCGGGGAGCTGTTTTTT. Translation gives CASSPDPGGLSGELFF.

This sequence joins TRBV19 and TRBJ2-2; 10 bases fit TRBD2. Germline CDR1 is LNHDA and CDR2 is SQIVND (reference sequence). CDR3 length: 17 residues. Trimming cost V 5 bases and J 5 bases; bases outside gene matches: 11. The chain's CDR3 is CASSRRLAGVRTGELFF. Written as DNA, the CDR3 is TGTGCCAGTAGTCGGCGTCTAGCGGGAGTGAGAACCGGGGAGCTGTTTTTT. The full variable domain, completed using reference TRBV19 and TRBJ2-2, is DGGITQSPKYLFRKEGQNVTLSCEQNLNHDAMYWYRQDPGQGLRLIYYSQIVNDFQKGDIAEGYSVSREKKESFPLTVTSAQKNPTAFYLCASSRRLAGVRTGELFFGEGSRLTVL.

This clone has more than one count but fewer than ten. The CDR3 coding sequence is TGTGCCAGCAGCGACAGGACAGGGGCCCAGGTGGCCTACACCTTC. Its translation: CASSDRTGAQVAYTF. The chain carries TRBV2 and TRBJ1-2; 9 positions agree with TRBD1. Germline CDR1 SNHLY, CDR2 FYNNEI. The CDR3 sequence is 15 residues long. The V segment lost 6 bases and the J segment 10 bases; nucleotides outside the gene matches: 15.

This clone came up a few times. The chain is built from TRBV7-2 and TRBJ2-2; D gene unclear. CDR1 SGHTA and CDR2 FQGNSA come from the germline V gene. V was pared by 1 base and J by 1 base, with 4 bases between. The CDR3 sequence is 14 residues long. The CDR3 spells CASSLGRNTGELFF. Written as DNA, the CDR3 is TGTGCCAGCAGCTTAGGGAGGAACACCGGGGAGCTGTTTTTT.

Points on this clone: Within the sample, other DNA sequences also encode this same CDR3. V is TRBV9 and J is TRBJ2-7; TRBD2 matches at 7 bases. This CDR3 comprises 14 residues. V lost 0 bases, J lost 4 bases, and 4 bases stayed unmatched. Germline assignment: CDR1 SGDLS and CDR2 YYNGEE. The DNA for the CDR3 is TGTGCCAGCAGCGTAGAGGGCGGGAGTTACGAGCAGTACTTC. It translates to CASSVEGGSYEQYF.

The chain employs TRBV27 and TRBJ1-2; 7 nucleotides match TRBD1. Germline V CDR1 and CDR2: MNHEY, SMNVEV (reference sequence). The length of the CDR3 is 20 residues. V dropped 6 bases and J dropped 6; count of bases not matched to a gene: 28. For the CDR3, the DNA is TGTGCCAGCAGCCACTCCGCGGGGGGCAGGGGGTTGATCGGCTATGATGGCTACACCTTC. This encodes CASSHSAGGRGLIGYDGYTF.

This clone was recorded a few times. The genes are TRBV15 and TRBJ2-4, with TRBD2 identical over 9 bases. Per germline, CDR1 LNHNV and CDR2 YYDKDF (reference sequence). This CDR3 has 16 residues. With V trimmed by 2 bases and J by 5 bases, 7 bases remained unmatched. The CDR3 DNA reads TGTGCCACCAGCAGACTTTCTCCTAGCGGGGAAAACATTCAGTACTTC. This encodes CATSRLSPSGENIQYF.

This clone appeared a single time. The chain employs TRBV5-8 and TRBJ2-1; 7 nucleotides agree with TRBD2. The length of the CDR3 is 14 residues. After removal of 6 bases from V and 8 bases from J, the junction contained 11 bases not matched to a gene. Germline loops: CDR1 SGHTS, CDR2 YDEGEE. The CDR3 is CASNGGSLRDEQFF. The CDR3 DNA follows: TGTGCCAGCAACGGCGGGAGCCTCCGTGATGAGCAGTTCTTC.

The chain is built from TRBV5-4 and TRBJ2-7; the match to TRBD2 covers 11 bases. This CDR3 region has 15 residues. Germline V lookup: CDR1 SGHNT, CDR2 YYREEE (reference sequence). With V trimmed by 4 bases and J by 5 bases, 8 bases remained unmatched. The CDR3 reads CASSRSGRAVDEQYF. The CDR3 nucleotides are TGTGCCAGCAGCCGTAGCGGGAGGGCCGTGGACGAGCAGTACTTC.

The sample holds a few counts of this clone. The CDR3 sequence: CASSLDPLRSYEQYF. The CDR3 DNA reads TGTGCCAGCAGCTTAGATCCCCTTCGCTCCTACGAGCAGTACTTC. The chain couples TRBV7-2 to TRBJ2-7; D unresolved. There are 15 residues in the CDR3. V shed 1 base and J shed 0 bases, with 10 bases lying between them. The germline gives CDR1 SGHTA, CDR2 FQGNSA. Full variable domain (missing parts from reference TRBV7-2 and TRBJ2-7): GAGVSQSPSNKVTEKGKDVELRCDPISGHTALYWYRQSLGQGLEFLIYFQGNSAPDKSGLPSDRFSAERTGGSVSTLTIQRTQQEDSAVYLCASSLDPLRSYEQYFGPGTRLTVT.